This entry describes one TCR beta chain. These data belong to a study of blood T cell repertoires in COVID-19. The CDR3 has 15 residues. Germline-derived CDR1 and CDR2 are MNHEY and SVGEGT. With V trimmed by 6 bases and J by 1 base, 5 bases remained unmatched. The protocol was immunoSEQ multiplex PCR, while the TCRdb copy is restricted to in-frame clones and leaves out a portion. The sample has 140,000 to 150,000 clones; over 65% are singletons. The sequenced sample was peripheral blood. This clonotype originated in a human donor in a cohort sampled during active COVID-19. This chain connects TRBV6-2 or TRBV6-3 to TRBJ2-2, with 7 bases fitting TRBD1. CDR3: CASSRDRENTGELFF. CDR3 nucleotide sequence: TGTGCCAGCAGCCGAGACAGGGAGAACACCGGGGAGCTGTTTTTT.